The present T cell receptor beta chain was sequenced within a study of T cell changes during pregnancy in multiple sclerosis. Profiled with immunoSEQ multiplex PCR; TCRdb holds only in-frame clones, not every one. The sample yields about 23,000 clones, roughly 87% seen once. V was clipped by 4 bases and J by 0 bases, with 16 bases between them. CDR1 SGHTA and CDR2 FQGNSA come from the germline V gene. The CDR3 has 16 residues. This chain uses TRBV7-2 with TRBJ2-7; D not resolved. The TCR sequence derives from a female donor with multiple sclerosis, enrolled in a pregnancy study. The material was CD8+ T cells from peripheral blood mononuclear cells, obtained after pregnancy. The CDR3 is CASSSGPETSSYEQYF. CDR3 nucleotides: TGTGCCAGCAGCTCGGGTCCGGAGACTTCCTCCTACGAGCAGTACTTC.